The clone carrying this T cell receptor (beta chain) was detected once. This table comes from immunoSEQ multiplex PCR, and its TCRdb copy is limited to in-frame clones, with some not included. The sample lists under 200,000 clones, more than 75% seen once, with around 4.9% in the top ten. This record comes from a study of blood T cell repertoires in COVID-19. CDR3 length: 13 amino acids. Germline CDR1 and CDR2: KGHDR and SFDVKD. V was cut by 3 bases and J by 3 bases, with 6 bases left in between. The gene calls are TRBV24-1 and TRBJ2-3; maybe TRBD2 (6 bases). The receptor comes from a woman at least 80 years old with acute or convalescent COVID-19. Source material: peripheral blood. In DNA form, the CDR3 reads TGTGCCACCAGTGATGGGGGGACAGATACGCAGTATTTT. Translation gives CATSDGGTDTQYF.